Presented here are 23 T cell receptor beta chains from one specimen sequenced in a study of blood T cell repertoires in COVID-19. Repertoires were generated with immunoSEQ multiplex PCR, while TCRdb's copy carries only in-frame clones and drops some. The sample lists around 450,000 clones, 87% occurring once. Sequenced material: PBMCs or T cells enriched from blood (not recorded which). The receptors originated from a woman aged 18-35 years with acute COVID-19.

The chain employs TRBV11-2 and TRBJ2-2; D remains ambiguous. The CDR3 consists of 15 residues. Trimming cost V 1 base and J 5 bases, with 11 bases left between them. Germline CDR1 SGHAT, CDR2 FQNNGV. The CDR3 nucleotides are TGTGCCAGCAGCTTAGGCCCAGGTGGAACCGGGGAGCTGTTTTTT. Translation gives CASSLGPGGTGELFF.

CDR3 bases: TGTGCCAGCAGTTTAACAGCCCCAGGGGGAACTAATGAAAAACTGTTTTTT. Translating it yields CASSLTAPGGTNEKLFF. The V gene is TRBV28, the J gene TRBJ1-4; 7 bases are a match to TRBD1. V lost 2 bases and J lost 1; bases outside the gene matches: 7. From germline, CDR1 is MDHEN and CDR2 SYDVKM. The CDR3 sequence is 17 residues long.

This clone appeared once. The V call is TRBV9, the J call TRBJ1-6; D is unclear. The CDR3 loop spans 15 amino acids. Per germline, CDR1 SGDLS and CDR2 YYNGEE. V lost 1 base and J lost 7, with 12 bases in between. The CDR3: CASSVSPTANSPLHF. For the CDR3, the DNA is TGTGCCAGCAGCGTAAGCCCAACTGCGAATTCACCCCTCCACTTT.

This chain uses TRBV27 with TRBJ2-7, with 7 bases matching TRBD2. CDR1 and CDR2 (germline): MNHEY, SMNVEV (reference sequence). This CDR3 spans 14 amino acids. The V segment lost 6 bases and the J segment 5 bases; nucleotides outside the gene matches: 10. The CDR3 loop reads CASRRPGLSHEQYF. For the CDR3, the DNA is TGTGCCAGCAGAAGACCGGGACTATCCCACGAGCAGTACTTC.

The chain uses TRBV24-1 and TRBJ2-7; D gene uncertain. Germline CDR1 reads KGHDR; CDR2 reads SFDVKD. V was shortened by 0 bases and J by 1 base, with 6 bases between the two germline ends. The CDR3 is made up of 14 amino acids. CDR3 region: CATSDLPRSYEQYF. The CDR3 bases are TGTGCCACCAGTGATTTGCCCAGATCCTACGAGCAGTACTTC.

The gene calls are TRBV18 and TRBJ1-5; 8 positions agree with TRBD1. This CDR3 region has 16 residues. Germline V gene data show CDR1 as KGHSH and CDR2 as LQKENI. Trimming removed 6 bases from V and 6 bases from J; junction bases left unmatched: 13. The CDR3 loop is CASSQTTGQGGQPQHF. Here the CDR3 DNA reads TGTGCCAGCTCCCAAACGACCGGACAGGGAGGTCAGCCCCAGCATTTT. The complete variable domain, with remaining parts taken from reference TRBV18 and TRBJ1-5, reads NAGVMQNPRHLVRRRGQEARLRCSPMKGHSHVYWYRQLPEEGLKFMVYLQKENIIDESGMPKERFSAEFPKEGPSILRIQQVVRGDSAAYFCASSQTTGQGGQPQHFGDGTRLSIL.

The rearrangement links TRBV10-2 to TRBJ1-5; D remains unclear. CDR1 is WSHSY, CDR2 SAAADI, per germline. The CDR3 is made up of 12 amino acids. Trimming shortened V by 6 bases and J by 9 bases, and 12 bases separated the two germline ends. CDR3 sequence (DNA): TGCGCCAGCAGCCAAACCCAGTTGCCCCAGCATTTT. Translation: CASSQTQLPQHF.

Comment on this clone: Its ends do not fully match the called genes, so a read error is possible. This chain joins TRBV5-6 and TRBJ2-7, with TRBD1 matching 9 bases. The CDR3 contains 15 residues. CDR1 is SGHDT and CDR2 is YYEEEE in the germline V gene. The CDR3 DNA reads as TGTGCCAGCAGCTTCTCCGGGACAGGGTCCTCCGAGCAGTACTTC. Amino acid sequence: CASSFSGTGSSEQYF.

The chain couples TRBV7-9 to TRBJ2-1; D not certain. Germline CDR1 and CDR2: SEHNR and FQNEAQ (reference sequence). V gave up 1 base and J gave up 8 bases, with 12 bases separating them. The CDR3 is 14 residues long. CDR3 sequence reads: CASSLVNPVDEQFF. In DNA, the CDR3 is TGTGCCAGCAGCTTAGTCAACCCCGTAGATGAGCAGTTCTTC.

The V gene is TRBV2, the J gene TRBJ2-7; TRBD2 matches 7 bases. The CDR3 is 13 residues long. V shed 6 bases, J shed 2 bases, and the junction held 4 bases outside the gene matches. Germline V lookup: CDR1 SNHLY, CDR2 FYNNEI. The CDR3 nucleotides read TGTGCCAGCAGCCCCGGACTAGCCTACGAGCAGTACTTC. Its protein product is CASSPGLAYEQYF.

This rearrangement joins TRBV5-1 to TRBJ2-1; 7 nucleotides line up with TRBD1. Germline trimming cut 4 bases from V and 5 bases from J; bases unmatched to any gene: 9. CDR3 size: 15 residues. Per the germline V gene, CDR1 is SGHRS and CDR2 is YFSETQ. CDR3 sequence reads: CASSGRQGSNNEQFF. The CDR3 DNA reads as TGCGCCAGCAGCGGGAGACAGGGATCGAACAATGAGCAGTTCTTC.

CDR3 in DNA: TGTGCCAGCAGCATCCAGGTGGGCAACTACAATGAGCAGTTCTTC. Protein sequence: CASSIQVGNYNEQFF. This chain uses TRBV9 with TRBJ2-1; D unresolved. Germline V gene sequence: CDR1 SGDLS, CDR2 YYNGEE. CDR3 length: 15 amino acids. V dropped 4 bases and J dropped 3 bases, with 14 bases sitting between them.

For the CDR3, the DNA is TGCGCCAGCAGCCGAGGCAACAGGGATCCTTTTAACTATGGCTACACCTTC. This sequence encodes CASSRGNRDPFNYGYTF. The chain couples TRBV4-3 to TRBJ1-2; D possibly corresponds to TRBD1 (6 bases). The CDR3 loop spans 17 amino acids. Per germline, CDR1 LGHNA and CDR2 YSLEER. Trimming shortened V by 4 bases and J by 1 base, and 19 bases separated the two germline ends.

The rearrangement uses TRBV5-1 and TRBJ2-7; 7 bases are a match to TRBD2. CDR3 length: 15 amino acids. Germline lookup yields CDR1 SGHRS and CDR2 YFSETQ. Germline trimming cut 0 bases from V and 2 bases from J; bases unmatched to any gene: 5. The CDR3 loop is CASSLVSGGTYEQYF. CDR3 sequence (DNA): TGCGCCAGCAGCTTGGTTTCCGGGGGGACCTACGAGCAGTACTTC.

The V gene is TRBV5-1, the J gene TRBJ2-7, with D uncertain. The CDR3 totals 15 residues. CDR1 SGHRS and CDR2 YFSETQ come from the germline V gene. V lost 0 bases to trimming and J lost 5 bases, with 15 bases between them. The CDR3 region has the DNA TGCGCCAGCAGCTTGGATACAGCCAGTTTGAACGAGCAGTACTTC. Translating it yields CASSLDTASLNEQYF.

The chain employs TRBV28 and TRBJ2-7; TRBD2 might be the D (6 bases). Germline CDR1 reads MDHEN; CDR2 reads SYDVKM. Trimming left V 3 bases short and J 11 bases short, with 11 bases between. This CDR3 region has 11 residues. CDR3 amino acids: CASSLGGQKYF. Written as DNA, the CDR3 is TGTGCCAGCAGTTTGGGGGGTCAGAAGTACTTC.

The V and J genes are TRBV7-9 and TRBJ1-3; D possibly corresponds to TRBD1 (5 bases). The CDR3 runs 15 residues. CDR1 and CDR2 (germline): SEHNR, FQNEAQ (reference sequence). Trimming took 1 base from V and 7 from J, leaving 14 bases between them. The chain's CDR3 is CASSLEVGGVNTIYF. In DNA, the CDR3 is TGTGCCAGCAGCTTAGAGGTCGGGGGGGTGAACACCATATATTTT.

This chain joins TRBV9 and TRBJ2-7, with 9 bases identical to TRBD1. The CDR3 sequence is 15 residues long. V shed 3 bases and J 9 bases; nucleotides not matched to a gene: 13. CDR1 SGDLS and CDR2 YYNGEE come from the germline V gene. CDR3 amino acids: CASSGSPGQGVAQYF. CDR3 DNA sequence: TGTGCCAGCAGCGGGAGTCCGGGACAGGGTGTTGCGCAGTACTTC. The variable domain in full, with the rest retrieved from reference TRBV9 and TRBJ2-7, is DSGVTQTPKHLITATGQRVTLRCSPRSGDLSVYWYQQSLDQGLQFLIQYYNGEERAKGNILERFSAQQFPDLHSELNLSSLELGDSALYFCASSGSPGQGVAQYFGPGTRLTVT.

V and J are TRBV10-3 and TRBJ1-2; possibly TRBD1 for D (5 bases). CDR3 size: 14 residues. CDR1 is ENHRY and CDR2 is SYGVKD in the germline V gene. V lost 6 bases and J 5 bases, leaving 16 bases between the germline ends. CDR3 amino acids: CAISPGGEGYGYTF. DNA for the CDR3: TGTGCCATCAGCCCGGGGGGGGAAGGGTATGGCTACACCTTC.

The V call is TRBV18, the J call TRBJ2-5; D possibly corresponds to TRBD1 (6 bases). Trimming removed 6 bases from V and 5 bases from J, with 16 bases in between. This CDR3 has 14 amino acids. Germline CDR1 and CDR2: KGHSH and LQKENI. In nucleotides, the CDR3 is TGTGCCAGCTCCCTCAGACTCCAGGGGGAGACCCAGTACTTC. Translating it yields CASSLRLQGETQYF.

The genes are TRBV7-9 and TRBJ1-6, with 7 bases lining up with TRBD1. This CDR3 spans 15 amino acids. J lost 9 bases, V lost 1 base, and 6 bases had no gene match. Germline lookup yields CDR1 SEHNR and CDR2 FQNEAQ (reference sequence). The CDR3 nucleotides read TGTGCCAGCAGCTTAGTAGGTACAGGGGTTTCACCCCTCCACTTT. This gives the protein CASSLVGTGVSPLHF. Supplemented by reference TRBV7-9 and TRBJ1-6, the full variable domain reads DTGVSQNPRHKITKRGQNVTFRCDPISEHNRLYWYRQTLGQGPEFLTYFQNEAQLEKSRLLSDRFSAERPKGSFSTLEIQRTEQGDSAMYLCASSLVGTGVSPLHFGNGTRLTVT.

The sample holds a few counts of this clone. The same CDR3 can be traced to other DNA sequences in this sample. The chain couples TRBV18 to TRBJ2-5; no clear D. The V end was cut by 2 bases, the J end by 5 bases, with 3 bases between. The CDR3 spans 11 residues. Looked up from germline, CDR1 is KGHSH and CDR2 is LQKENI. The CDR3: CASSPEETQYF. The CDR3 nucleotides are TGTGCCAGCTCACCAGAGGAGACCCAGTACTTC.

The CDR3 DNA is TGTGCCAGCAGCGTATCCCGGGACAGGCCGACCCCTAACTATGGCTACACCTTC. Its protein product is CASSVSRDRPTPNYGYTF. The rearrangement links TRBV9 to TRBJ1-2, with 8 bases fitting TRBD1. V was pared by 1 base and J by 0 bases, with 11 bases of the junction left unmatched. Germline loops: CDR1 SGDLS, CDR2 YYNGEE. CDR3 length equals 18 residues.